This T cell receptor (beta chain) is from a study of beta chain features in type 1 diabetes. Findings and limits, study-wide: Moderate but significant shortening of TCRB CDR3s was recorded in all four CD4+ subsets from Type 1 diabetes patients.

The germline gives CDR1 SGHDT, CDR2 YYEEEE. The V gene end was trimmed by 2 bases and the J gene end by 4 bases; junction bases not matched to a gene: 3. There are 14 residues in the CDR3. As regards this clone: The antigen is undetermined.

Staining for CD45RO/CCR7/CD25/CD127/CD95/CD27 allowed sorting of CD4+ naive, central memory, regulatory and stem cell-like memory cells. Of the isolated RNA, all was reverse transcribed, and so the sequenced material was expressed TCRB transcripts. Sequenced by immunoSEQ multiplex PCR; TCRdb stores in-frame clones only, minus some. The table includes approximately 57,000 clones, 52% detected once. The clonotype originates from a woman aged 40-49 years with type 1 diabetes. This sequence joins TRBV5-6 and TRBJ1-5, with 7 positions matching TRBD1. Source material: Tregs from blood. CDR3 protein: CASSFRQGNQPQHF. The CDR3 bases are TGTGCCAGCAGCTTCAGACAGGGTAATCAGCCCCAGCATTTT.